These T cell receptor beta chains were read from a single sample in a study of CD8+ T cells in alopecia areata. Profiling relied on immunoSEQ multiplex PCR, and the TCRdb table lists in-frame clones only, not all of them. The data hold approximately 210,000 clones, with 50% to 70% observed a single time. The specimen comprised CD4+ T cells sorted from blood, sampled around week 49, from a patient treated with tofacitinib. The receptor set was obtained from a human donor with alopecia areata. CDR3s include the opening cysteine and the closing phenylalanine or tryptophan. The order of the fields is V gene, J gene, clone size, D gene, CDR3 protein, CDR3 DNA. D genes are given only for firm matches. The size of a clone is reported for some rows only, either as once, few or many, or as a class for expanded clones.

v_gene: TRBV27
j_gene: TRBJ1-2
abundance: few
d_gene: NA
CDR3aa: CASSLSPGDYGYTF
CDR3nt: TGTGCCAGCAGTTTGTCTCCAGGTGACTATGGCTACACCTTC

v_gene: TRBV29-1
j_gene: TRBJ2-7
abundance: few
d_gene: NA
CDR3aa: CSVKGGSYEQYF
CDR3nt: TGCAGCGTTAAAGGCGGCTCCTACGAGCAGTACTTC

v_gene: TRBV25-1
j_gene: TRBJ1-1
abundance: NA
d_gene: NA
CDR3aa: CASSRLQNTEAFF
CDR3nt: TGTGCCAGCTCGCGACTCCAGAACACTGAAGCTTTCTTT

v_gene: TRBV29-1
j_gene: TRBJ2-3
abundance: NA
d_gene: NA
CDR3aa: CSGRSLAVSTDTQYF
CDR3nt: TGCAGCGGTCGTTCATTGGCAGTTAGCACAGATACGCAGTATTTT

v_gene: TRBV29-1
j_gene: TRBJ2-4
abundance: NA
d_gene: NA
CDR3aa: CSVDTAKNIQYF
CDR3nt: TGCAGCGTTGACACAGCCAAAAACATTCAGTACTTC

v_gene: TRBV6-1
j_gene: TRBJ1-2
abundance: NA
d_gene: NA
CDR3aa: CASTEAGNVVGYTF
CDR3nt: TGTGCCAGCACCGAGGCAGGGAATGTTGTTGGCTACACCTTC

v_gene: TRBV14
j_gene: TRBJ1-6
abundance: NA
d_gene: TRBD1
CDR3aa: CASSRTGGGVRNSPLHF
CDR3nt: TGTGCCAGCAGCCGGACAGGGGGTGGGGTACGAAATTCACCCCTCCACTTT

v_gene: TRBV5-1
j_gene: TRBJ1-1
abundance: few
d_gene: NA
CDR3aa: CASSLREQGEAFF
CDR3nt: TGCGCCAGCAGCTTGAGGGAACAGGGTGAAGCTTTCTTT

v_gene: TRBV27
j_gene: TRBJ1-2
abundance: few
d_gene: TRBD1
CDR3aa: CASSRLGGTGSYGYTF
CDR3nt: TGTGCCAGCAGCCGACTTGGCGGGACAGGGTCCTATGGCTACACCTTC

v_gene: TRBV7-2
j_gene: TRBJ1-6
abundance: few
d_gene: NA
CDR3aa: CASTRGEFSSPLHF
CDR3nt: TGTGCCAGCACCCGAGGAGAGTTTAGTTCACCCCTCCACTTT

v_gene: TRBV10-3
j_gene: TRBJ2-7
abundance: few
d_gene: TRBD1
CDR3aa: CAISPTGIRDEQYF
CDR3nt: TGTGCCATCAGCCCGACAGGGATACGGGACGAGCAGTACTTC

v_gene: TRBV10-3
j_gene: TRBJ1-1
abundance: NA
d_gene: NA
CDR3aa: CAISDDGSRTEAFF
CDR3nt: TGTGCCATCAGTGACGACGGGAGCAGGACTGAAGCTTTCTTT

v_gene: TRBV9
j_gene: TRBJ2-3
abundance: once
d_gene: NA
CDR3aa: CASSATGSSTDTQYF
CDR3nt: TGTGCCAGCAGCGCTACAGGGAGTAGCACAGATACGCAGTATTTT

v_gene: TRBV7-2
j_gene: TRBJ2-6
abundance: NA
d_gene: TRBD2
CDR3aa: CASSLAGASGANVLTF
CDR3nt: TGTGCCAGCAGCCTAGCGGGGGCCTCTGGGGCCAACGTCCTGACTTTC

v_gene: TRBV7-2
j_gene: TRBJ1-4
abundance: NA
d_gene: NA
CDR3aa: CASSSYRTDEKLFF
CDR3nt: TGTGCCAGCAGCTCATACAGAACCGATGAAAAACTGTTTTTT

v_gene: TRBV10-3
j_gene: TRBJ1-2
abundance: few
d_gene: NA
CDR3aa: CAISERRDNYGYTF
CDR3nt: TGTGCCATCAGTGAAAGAAGAGATAACTATGGCTACACCTTC

v_gene: TRBV29-1
j_gene: TRBJ1-2
abundance: NA
d_gene: NA
CDR3aa: CSVVAGSPNNYGYTF
CDR3nt: TGCAGCGTTGTCGCAGGATCGCCTAATAACTATGGCTACACCTTC

v_gene: TRBV21-1
j_gene: TRBJ2-5
abundance: NA
d_gene: NA
CDR3aa: CASSKVRAGGWYQETQYF
CDR3nt: TGTGCCAGCAGCAAAGTAAGGGCAGGAGGGTGGTACCAAGAGACCCAGTACTTC

v_gene: TRBV28
j_gene: TRBJ1-1
abundance: NA
d_gene: NA
CDR3aa: CASSSTGFNTEAFF
CDR3nt: TGTGCCAGCAGTTCTACGGGATTTAACACTGAAGCTTTCTTT

v_gene: TRBV30
j_gene: TRBJ1-4
abundance: once
d_gene: NA
CDR3aa: CAWSPNSATNEKLFF
CDR3nt: TGTGCCTGGAGTCCCAACAGTGCAACTAATGAAAAACTGTTTTTT

v_gene: TRBV30
j_gene: TRBJ1-2
abundance: few
d_gene: NA
CDR3aa: CAWSANSGYTF
CDR3nt: TGTGCCTGGAGTGCGAACAGTGGCTACACCTTC

v_gene: TRBV29-1
j_gene: TRBJ1-2
abundance: NA
d_gene: NA
CDR3aa: CSVAPGTSHGYTF
CDR3nt: TGCAGCGTGGCCCCCGGGACATCCCATGGCTACACCTTC

v_gene: TRBV30
j_gene: TRBJ2-1
abundance: NA
d_gene: TRBD2
CDR3aa: CAYAGTSGSNEQFF
CDR3nt: TGTGCCTATGCCGGGACTAGCGGATCCAATGAGCAGTTCTTC

v_gene: TRBV30
j_gene: TRBJ1-5
abundance: NA
d_gene: NA
CDR3aa: CAWSVGLDQPQHF
CDR3nt: TGTGCCTGGAGTGTAGGTCTGGATCAGCCCCAGCATTTT